This T cell receptor (beta chain) is drawn from a study of cytomegalovirus exposure and HLA in healthy donors (dated by TCRdb to 2015 to 2018). Broadly, across the study: An earlier analysis of approximately 640 of the donors reported roughly 300 Gb of sequence data and 120 million or so unique TCR beta sequences from 150 million to 200 million T cells. An early release that covered approximately 600 HLA-typed donors contained approximately 300 gigabases of sequencing data and tens of millions of unique TCR sequences. Among the roughly 400 genotyped donors, more than 70% belonged to the genetic ancestry cluster associated with self-reported Caucasian donors. The study aimed to test whether signatures of past pathogen exposure could be identified by cataloging public T cell receptors. The study profiled the T cell repertoires of 666 subjects by immunosequencing and related them to cytomegalovirus serostatus. A separate validation cohort of roughly 130 different subjects was used in addition to the approximately 700-subject first cohort. High-throughput TCR immunosequencing, statistical association of individual TCRs with disease status, and machine learning were combined to predict cytomegalovirus infection status. A later analysis re-examined previously published TCR beta repertoires from around 670 donors and added high-resolution HLA genotyping to investigate patterns of TCR occurrence. Rather than drawing on any new phenotypic data, the later analysis identified candidate immune exposures from TCR beta sequences and the way those sequences occurred across donors. An earlier analysis of around 580 of the donors used high-throughput TCR beta sequencing to judge whether each TCR beta V gene segment behaved as functional or pseudogenic. Donor age, sex, ethnicity and CMV serostatus were compiled alongside the repertoire data. In a later genetic analysis, genome-wide SNP genotypes for about 55% of the 666 donors were used, and that subset was treated as a discovery cohort. All discovery cohort repertoires had been generated using a single sequencing platform. Both class I and class II loci were covered by HLA typing, at four-digit resolution. Typing coverage differed by locus: A, B, C, DRB1 and DQB1 were typed in about 620-640 donors, DQA1 in about 550, DPA1 in some 570, and DPB1 in 472. Roughly 5 DR-DQ haplotypes were handled as single units for association and clustering because linkage in the cohort was strong. Among around 400 genotyped donors of the cohort, an average of roughly 230,000 unique TCR beta nucleotide sequences was sequenced per donor, of which approximately 18% were non-productive.

In total, roughly 670 healthy bone marrow donors made up the cohort. At the time of sampling, all cohort members were nominally healthy, though unrecorded immune exposures were likely present. The donor was CMV seropositive and belonged to the group of some 290 seropositive cohort members. A peripheral blood sample was collected from each donor, and TCR beta sequencing was performed on peripheral blood mononuclear cells. The Qiagen DNeasy Blood Extraction Kit was used to extract genomic DNA from the blood cell samples. Overall study outcomes, separate from this receptor: In a later analysis, HLA-associated TCR beta chains were found to be more clonally expanded and to have lower generation probabilities than equally common non-associated chains. A further reported finding was that TCR beta sequences accurately predicted the HLA-A and HLA-B alleles for most subjects in the first cohort. Strong co-occurrence of HLA alleles, especially DR and DQ, made assigning TCR associations to individual alleles difficult. Linkage disequilibrium might explain the correlated functional status among segregating V segments, but an unknown experimental factor could not be ruled out. An association between a missense DCLRE1C variant and V-gene and J-gene trimming of TCR beta chains was found in a later genetic analysis and replicated in an independent cohort. A few of the identified cytomegalovirus-associated TCR beta chains were confirmed in vitro to be specific for cytomegalovirus antigens. Some 15 rarely observed V segments, including chromosome 9 orphons, were excluded from the earlier analysis of some 590 of the donors because counts were too low. Broadly in line with IMGT annotations, most TCR beta V segments showed up in productive rearrangements about 90% or about 30% of the time in an earlier analysis of some 590 of the donors. In the study, around 150 TCR beta chains were listed as associated with cytomegalovirus. It was suggested by the authors that the approach could potentially be generalized to other disease states and immunological phenotypes. Only TCR beta chains were sequenced in this cohort, and the absence of alpha or paired-chain data limited detectable features. Because HLA typing was missing for some donors at each locus, association tests included only the typed subset. Cytomegalovirus status was reported to be diagnosed by the classifier with high specificity and sensitivity in both the original and validation cohorts. Some IMGT-functional V segments, including TRBV6-2 and TRBV6-3, could not be told apart with the 87-base-pair reads, so those segments were excluded. A later genetic analysis reported fewer N-insertions in productive TCRs among donors in an Asian-associated ancestry cluster than the approximately 700-donor mean. Specific HLA alleles were associated with 15,000 to 20,000 TCR beta sequences at a false discovery rate of 0.05 in a later analysis. The presence/absence analyses assumed that sequencing depth was roughly uniform across donors, and that assumption may not be true. While some public TCRs were present in many individuals, most TCR sequences turned up only very rarely across donors. Most CMV-associated TCR beta chains appeared to be HLA-restricted in a later analysis, and the HLA associations seemed to be driven largely by CMV exposure. The sequencing pipeline was judged likely to have produced a cluster of highly shared sequence variants as a technical artifact. According to a later analysis, TCR association rates differed among HLA loci, with DRB1 alleles showing the most associated TCRs and HLA-C alleles showing the fewest. In a later analysis, several top co-occurrence clusters were reported to appear linked to parvovirus B19, influenza, CMV and Epstein-Barr virus. CMV serostatus was the only immune exposure information available for the cohort.

The protocol used for the library was the immunoSEQ multiplex PCR assay. For the multiplex PCR, a mixture combining 60 forward primers for TCR Vbeta segments and 13 reverse primers for TCR Jbeta segments was used. Amplification of the CDR3 region of rearranged TCR beta genes was performed with a multiplex PCR assay on genomic DNA. The Illumina HiSeq System was used to sequence the amplified TCR beta libraries as 87-base-pair reads. The source study handled its data this way. A later analysis tallied around 82 million unique TCR beta chains across the 666 repertoires, and roughly 11 million of those chains were shared by two or more donors. A nearest-neighbor algorithm error-corrected the raw reads and collapsed the reads into unique sequences, merging closely related sequences to remove PCR and sequencing errors. Alignment of CDR3 sequences to IMGT reference sequences was used to assign V, D and J gene segments. For a sequence to be retained, a match of at least six nucleotides to both a V gene segment and a J gene segment was required. Rearrangements were called productive when the CDR3 lacked stop codons and stayed in frame with V and J; all others were non-productive. Following IMGT convention, CDR3 was defined as the stretch from the second conserved V-encoded cysteine to the conserved J-encoded phenylalanine. The earlier analysis of some 580 of the donors excluded any sequence lacking an unambiguous match to a single V gene segment. In an earlier analysis of approximately 560 of the donors, a V segment was called functional when productive rearrangements were above 56.7%, and segregating when the standard deviation between donors exceeded 5%. A statistical classification framework was built to diagnose cytomegalovirus status from the catalog of TCR beta chain sequences. A later analysis assigned V and J genes by comparing TCR nucleotide sequences with IMGT/GENE-DB human TR gene sequences. A later analysis assigned CDR3 sequences and most-parsimonious VDJ recombination scenarios with the TCRdist pipeline. In a later analysis, each TCR beta chain was defined by its CDR3 amino acid sequence together with its V-gene family, and reads lacking a unique V-gene family were excluded. As a way to deal with suspected cross-contamination and a sequencing artifact, a later analysis dropped approximately 590 nucleotide sequences that were highly shared and had low generation probability. In a later analysis, a clonal expansion index for each public chain was calculated from normalized within-repertoire ranks of inferred template counts. In a later analysis, generation probabilities were computed using a VDJ recombination model fitted to out-of-frame rearrangements, and the results were checked against IGoR. A later analysis scored TCR-TCR, TCR-HLA and TCR-CMV co-occurrence with hypergeometric tests, applying a repertoire-size bias correction to TCR pairs. A later analysis estimated false discovery rates by permuting HLA or CMV assignments 20 times. A later analysis grouped co-occurring TCRs with DBSCAN, adding TCRdist sequence similarity when clustering within HLA-allele-positive subsets. Co-occurrence clustering excluded repertoires with fewer than 30,000 or more than 120,000 public chains, plus five with anomalous nucleotide sharing. TCRdb re-hosts the immuneACCESS table, in-frame sequences only. Its copies lack some clones; in the studies checked, an unresolved V gene accounts for under half of them, and the cause for the rest is not known. The V and J calls and clone size were taken over from that table, and D and trimming were inferred from the DNA. The sample table contains some 110,000 clones; only one count was recorded for around 77% of them. 9.5% to 15% of the sample rests with the top ten.

Between the V and J ends, shortened by 3 bases and 4 bases respectively, the junction contains 12 bases. The germline V gene sets CDR1 to KGHSH and CDR2 to LQKENI. The CDR3 starts with the cysteine, ends with the phenylalanine, and has 14 residues. Only the CDR3 part of the read is kept: 42 bases, read in frame from the first base. With regard to this clone: What this receptor recognizes is not known. There are no base qualities to consult, and no much larger clone falls within one base.

The sequenced sample consisted of PBMCs. The source of this sequence is a woman aged 40-49 years in good health and CMV-seropositive. In this chain, TRBV18 is recombined with TRBJ2-5; there is no confident call for the D gene. In nucleotide form, the sequence is TGTGCCAGCTCACCCCAGGCGTCGAGAGAGACCCAGTACTTC. It specifies CASSPQASRETQYF.